The clone carrying this T cell receptor beta chain is categorized as medium-sized. Its matching antigen is unknown. Trimming removed 8 bases at V and 3 bases at J, with 12 bases between. The CDR3 spans 13 residues. The germline V gene encodes CDR1 MNHNS and CDR2 SASEGT. The sample is drawn from a study of T cell repertoires in aging, cancer and after chemotherapy. Whole-study context: Pre- and post-chemotherapy samples were paired from glioblastoma patients treated with temozolomide-based therapy. Roughly 8.8 million TCR reads made up the full dataset.

Multiplex touch-down PCR with TRB-A/B primers amplified rearranged V-D-J TRB sequences. TCRdb used MiXCR to reprocess the multiplex PCR reads, holding one entry per CDR3 protein. The sample holds about 5,300 distinct CDR3 sequences; roughly 25% are singletons and the top ten take approximately 34%. Findings of the study overall: In cancer patients, declining TCR diversity with age involved lost richness and lost evenness.

TCR beta rearrangements were amplified from peripheral blood genomic DNA. This chain links TRBV6-1 with TRBJ2-3, with TRBD2 as a possible D gene (5 bases). Material: blood. The receptor was derived from a human donor with a solid tumor. CDR3 in amino acids: CASQLVRTDTQYF. The CDR3 bases are TGTGCCAGCCAACTAGTCCGGACAGATACGCAGTATTTT.